This note documents a single TCR beta chain sequence. This specimen comes from a study of blood T cells in healthy people across ages. Germline V CDR1 and CDR2: SGDLS, YYNGEE. The V gene lost 2 bases and the J gene lost 4 bases, with 9 bases spanning the gap. The CDR3 contains 13 residues. For the second PCR, which ran for 7 to 11 cycles, a sample-barcoded 5' primer and a J-beta primer mix were used. MiXCR, run by TCRdb on the 5' RACE reads, gives a single entry per CDR3 protein. There are about 570,000 distinct CDR3 sequences in the sample; 25% to 30% occur only once, and about a fifth lies in the top ten. Healthy Russian Caucasian donors spanned ages roughly 6 to 90 years. Each donor supplied 7.5 to 10 milliliters of peripheral blood.

This receptor was obtained from a woman aged 70 to 79 in good health. Sequenced: blood. The chain couples TRBV9 to TRBJ2-5; D remains unclear. The DNA of the CDR3 is TGTGCCAGCAGCGTTGGCATCGCAGAGACCCAGTACTTC. Amino acid sequence: CASSVGIAETQYF. The complete variable domain, with remaining parts taken from reference TRBV9 and TRBJ2-5, reads DSGVTQTPKHLITATGQRVTLRCSPRSGDLSVYWYQQSLDQGLQFLIQYYNGEERAKGNILERFSAQQFPDLHSELNLSSLELGDSALYFCASSVGIAETQYFGPGTRLLVL.